This T cell receptor (beta chain) derives from a study of blood T cell repertoires in COVID-19. V shed 6 bases, J shed 3 bases, and the junction held 14 bases outside the gene matches. The CDR3 has 16 amino acids. Some clones are missing from TCRdb's copy, which holds only in-frame ones; the method was immunoSEQ multiplex PCR. Of about 140,000 clones in the sample, about 86% were seen once. The TCR comes from a woman aged 55-70 years with acute or convalescent COVID-19. Sequencing used peripheral blood. The chain employs TRBV23-1 and TRBJ2-7, with 7 positions matching TRBD1. TRBV23-1 is labeled an ORF, and its function is uncertain. Here the CDR3 DNA reads TGCGCCAGCAGCATAACAGACAGGGAAGGACTCTACGAGCAGTACTTC. Protein: CASSITDREGLYEQYF.